These T cell receptor beta chains were read from a single sample in a study of OX40 agonist ivuxolimab in advanced cancers. Libraries were prepared by immunoSEQ multiplex PCR; TCRdb keeps only in-frame clonotypes and omits some of them. The data show 50,000 to 75,000 clones, about nine tenths seen once. Sequencing used CD4+ or CD8+ T cells sorted from blood, obtained in a trial of the OX40 agonist ivuxolimab. All receptors derive from an adult with an advanced solid tumor such as melanoma, head and neck, liver or kidney cancer. The conserved cysteine and the conserved F or W are not part of the CDR3 here.

j_gene: TRBJ1-1; v_gene: TRBV19; CDR3aa: ASSIMGMGARTEAF
j_gene: TRBJ2-1; v_gene: TRBV7-2; CDR3aa: ASSLRVGADNEQF
j_gene: TRBJ2-2; v_gene: TRBV7-2; CDR3aa: ASSAQGGLNTGELF
j_gene: TRBJ1-4; v_gene: TRBV6-6; CDR3aa: ASSLQGANEKLF
j_gene: TRBJ1-4; v_gene: TRBV18; CDR3aa: ASSSVDRINEKLF
j_gene: TRBJ2-2; v_gene: TRBV11-1; CDR3aa: ASSLVAAGGKPGELF
j_gene: TRBJ1-1; v_gene: TRBV27; CDR3aa: ASQKAALGTEAF
j_gene: TRBJ1-1; v_gene: TRBV5-4; CDR3aa: ASSKNSGSSNTEAF
j_gene: TRBJ2-7; v_gene: TRBV15; CDR3aa: ATSDFSGGTES
j_gene: TRBJ1-1; v_gene: TRBV6-5; CDR3aa: ASSLLDGGTEAF
j_gene: TRBJ1-1; v_gene: TRBV5-4; CDR3aa: ASSLVRDPPEAF
j_gene: TRBJ1-4; v_gene: TRBV10-3; CDR3aa: AISDGEKLF
j_gene: TRBJ2-3; v_gene: TRBV2; CDR3aa: ASRWDSTDTQY
j_gene: TRBJ1-5; v_gene: TRBV11-2; CDR3aa: ASSSDRGNQPQH
j_gene: TRBJ2-3; v_gene: TRBV27; CDR3aa: ASSTNTDTQY
j_gene: TRBJ2-3; v_gene: TRBV6-1; CDR3aa: ASRREATDTQY
j_gene: TRBJ2-1; v_gene: TRBV10-3; CDR3aa: AISDSGTSGSSSSYNEQF
j_gene: TRBJ2-7; v_gene: TRBV29-1; CDR3aa: SVTGGVSSYEQY
j_gene: TRBJ1-2; v_gene: TRBV5-1; CDR3aa: ASSLAEGKSGYT
j_gene: TRBJ1-4; v_gene: TRBV23-1; CDR3aa: ASSSRGRGTQNEKLF
j_gene: TRBJ2-5; v_gene: TRBV6-5; CDR3aa: ASSPRQGQRETQY
j_gene: TRBJ1-5; v_gene: TRBV19; CDR3aa: ASSIVPRGGNQPQH
j_gene: TRBJ1-5; v_gene: TRBV6-1; CDR3aa: ASTPGGQNQPQH
j_gene: TRBJ1-2; v_gene: TRBV29-1; CDR3aa: SVRALGVGYGYT
j_gene: TRBJ2-7; v_gene: TRBV5-8; CDR3aa: ASSLAGTYEQY
j_gene: TRBJ2-3; v_gene: TRBV2; CDR3aa: ASQNTDTQY
j_gene: TRBJ2-2; v_gene: TRBV6-6; CDR3aa: ASRTSGELF
j_gene: TRBJ2-7; v_gene: TRBV7-2; CDR3aa: ASSLAELYEQY
j_gene: TRBJ1-6; v_gene: TRBV5-4; CDR3aa: ASSFGNDRSSPLH
j_gene: TRBJ1-5; v_gene: TRBV4-1; CDR3aa: ASSQEGRNNQPQH
j_gene: TRBJ2-5; v_gene: TRBV7-2; CDR3aa: ASSPARWSDRGQETQY
j_gene: TRBJ2-7; v_gene: TRBV29-1; CDR3aa: SVDRGFEQY
j_gene: TRBJ1-2; v_gene: TRBV7-9; CDR3aa: ASRRIGDTLKRGYT
j_gene: TRBJ2-3; v_gene: TRBV19; CDR3aa: ASKVGTSGSRGTDTQY
j_gene: TRBJ2-1; v_gene: TRBV4-1; CDR3aa: ASSYTGTGAYNEQF
j_gene: TRBJ1-2; v_gene: TRBV4-1; CDR3aa: ASSQFTGGPLANYGYT
j_gene: TRBJ2-7; v_gene: TRBV6-1; CDR3aa: ASSEVPGFYEQY
j_gene: TRBJ1-2; v_gene: TRBV7-2; CDR3aa: ASSFRANNGYT
j_gene: TRBJ2-2; v_gene: TRBV5-1; CDR3aa: ASSHSLPGPGELF
j_gene: TRBJ1-5; v_gene: TRBV19; CDR3aa: ASSAPFGLTQPQH
j_gene: TRBJ2-2; v_gene: TRBV28; CDR3aa: ASSSSRSTGELF
j_gene: TRBJ2-3; v_gene: TRBV5-1; CDR3aa: ASSQKAVAGGVSTDTQY
j_gene: TRBJ2-3; v_gene: TRBV19; CDR3aa: ASSPGQPFTDTQY
j_gene: TRBJ1-2; v_gene: TRBV6-5; CDR3aa: ASHGTLLLDYGYT
j_gene: TRBJ1-1; v_gene: TRBV25-1; CDR3aa: ASSARGSGGTEAF
j_gene: TRBJ2-5; v_gene: TRBV15; CDR3aa: ATSRDRTTQETQY
j_gene: TRBJ1-4; v_gene: TRBV14; CDR3aa: ASSHSSEPYSGKLF
j_gene: TRBJ2-1; v_gene: TRBV6-5; CDR3aa: ASSYSTGGVNEQF
j_gene: TRBJ2-1; v_gene: TRBV6-6; CDR3aa: ASRDPARNEQF
j_gene: TRBJ2-3; v_gene: TRBV7-9; CDR3aa: ASSLSGPTDTQY